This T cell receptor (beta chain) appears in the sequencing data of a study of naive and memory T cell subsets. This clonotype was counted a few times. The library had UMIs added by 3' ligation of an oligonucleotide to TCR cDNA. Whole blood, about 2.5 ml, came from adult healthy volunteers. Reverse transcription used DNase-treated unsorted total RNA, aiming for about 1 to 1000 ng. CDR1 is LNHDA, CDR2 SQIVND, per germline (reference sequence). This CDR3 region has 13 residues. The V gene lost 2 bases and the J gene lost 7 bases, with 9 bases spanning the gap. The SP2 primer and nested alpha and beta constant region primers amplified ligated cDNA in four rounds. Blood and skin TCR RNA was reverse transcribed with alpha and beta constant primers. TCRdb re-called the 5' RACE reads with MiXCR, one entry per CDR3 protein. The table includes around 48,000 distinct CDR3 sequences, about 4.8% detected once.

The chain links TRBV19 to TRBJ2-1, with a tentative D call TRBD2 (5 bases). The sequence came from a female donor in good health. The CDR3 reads CASSIPPGNEQFF. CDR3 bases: TGTGCCAGTAGTATACCCCCGGGGAATGAGCAGTTCTTC.